In its sample, the clone carrying this TCR beta chain was seen once. The repertoire was sequenced with immunoSEQ multiplex PCR; TCRdb's copy has only in-frame clones and lacks some. The table lists about 170,000 clones, 90% to 95% of them singletons. The entry originates in a study of control samples from healthy donors and cancer patients. The receptor was isolated from a woman aged 30 to 39 in good health. The specimen was blood.

CDR3 coding DNA: TGTGCCAGTAGTACGGGACAGGATATTTCACCCCTCCACTTT. Residues: CASSTGQDISPLHF. The rearrangement uses TRBV19 and TRBJ1-6, with 8 bases that match TRBD1. The CDR3 runs 14 residues. With V trimmed by 4 bases and J by 9 bases, 5 bases remained unmatched. Per the germline V gene, CDR1 is LNHDA and CDR2 is SQIVND (reference sequence).